These 15 T cell receptor beta chains were all obtained from the same sample, sequenced in a study of T cells in Graves' hyperthyroidism and ophthalmopathy. Amplified TCR beta CDR3 regions derived from RNA transcripts. The HTBI primer set drove a first-round RT-PCR of the TCR CDR3. TCRdb fed the multiplex PCR reads into MiXCR, producing one record per CDR3 protein. Here the sample spans around 440,000 distinct CDR3 sequences, around a sixth being singletons. The sequenced sample consisted of blood. Receptors originate from a woman aged 18-29 years with Graves' hyperthyroidism.

This clonotype was found many times. The chain employs TRBV12-3 or TRBV12-4 and TRBJ1-1; D uncertain. Trimming shortened V by 1 base and J by 7 bases, and 10 bases separated the two germline ends. The CDR3 has 13 residues. CDR3 DNA sequence: TGTGCCAGCAGTTTAGGGGGTTCGAATGAAGCTTTCTTT. Translation gives CASSLGGSNEAFF.

The V gene is TRBV6-1, the J gene TRBJ1-5; D is uncertain. With 1 base removed from V and 0 bases from J, the gap between germline ends came to 10 bases. CDR1 is MNHNS and CDR2 is SASEGT in the germline V gene. The CDR3 extends over 16 amino acids. CDR3 DNA sequence: TGTGCCAGCAGTGAAGTGCCCAGAAATAGCAATCAGCCCCAGCATTTT. Its protein product is CASSEVPRNSNQPQHF.

At least ten counts were recorded for this clonotype. The V gene is TRBV7-3, the J gene TRBJ2-2; TRBD2 aligns across 7 bases. The ends lost 5 bases at V and 5 bases at J; junction bases unmatched: 5. The CDR3 is 14 amino acids. Germline loops: CDR1 SGHTA, CDR2 FQGTGA. For the CDR3, the DNA is TGTGCCAGCAGCGGCGGGAGAGTAACCGGGGAGCTGTTTTTT. It is translated as CASSGGRVTGELFF.

This clonotype has just a few counts. This may stem from a read error, because a much larger clone lies one nucleotide away. The chain has TRBV6-2 or TRBV6-3 and TRBJ2-3; D may correspond to TRBD1 or TRBD2 (6 bases each). V was trimmed by 6 bases and J by 4 bases, leaving 20 bases between them. The germline gives CDR1 MNHEY, CDR2 SVGEGT. The CDR3 totals 16 residues. CDR3 sequence (DNA): TGTGCCAGCAGCCAATACCCCGCGGGACAATCAGATACGCAGTATTTT. Translated, it gives CASSQYPAGQSDTQYF.

Details on this clonotype: A much larger clonotype is one base distant, so this may be a read error. The final CDR3 position lacks the conserved phenylalanine or tryptophan, pointing to a likely read error. The J gene is TRBJ2-3, the V gene TRBV7-9, with a possible D match to TRBD2 (5 bases). Trimming took 6 bases from V and 6 from J, leaving 19 bases between them. CDR1 and CDR2 from the germline V gene are SEHNR and FQNEAQ (reference sequence). The CDR3 runs 15 residues. CDR3 DNA: TGTGCCAGCAGGTCCGGACTTCTAACCTACGATACGCAGTATTCT. Translation gives CASRSGLLTYDTQYS.

The chain combines TRBV25-1 with TRBJ2-1, with D tentatively TRBD2 (5 bases). V was shortened by 2 bases and J by 8 bases, with 13 bases between the two germline ends. The V gene's germline CDR1 is MGHDK and CDR2 SYGVNS. The CDR3 runs to 14 residues. The CDR3 loop reads CASSEPGGGDEQFF. In nucleotides, the CDR3 is TGTGCCAGCAGTGAACCCGGAGGTGGGGATGAGCAGTTCTTC.

This clonotype occurred many times. The V call is TRBV13, the J call TRBJ1-2; D is possibly TRBD1 (5 bases). Germline-derived CDR1 and CDR2 are PRHDT and FYEKMQ (reference sequence). This CDR3 is built from 12 residues. V lost 6 bases, J lost 13 bases, and 18 bases lay in between. CDR3 amino acids: CASSSGRWFPTF. The CDR3, as DNA: TGTGCCAGCAGTTCAGGGCGGTGGTTCCCCACCTTC.

This clonotype was counted ten times or more. The DNA of the CDR3 is TGTGCCAGCAGTGTTGGGGGGGGGGGGCTGATCCACGAGCAGTACTTC. Its translation is CASSVGGGGLIHEQYF. The chain joins TRBV28 to TRBJ2-7; TRBD2 is a possible D gene (7 bases). The germline gives CDR1 MDHEN, CDR2 SYDVKM. The CDR3 extends over 16 amino acids. The V gene lost 5 bases and the J gene lost 5 bases, with 22 bases spanning the gap.

Many counts were recorded for this clonotype. V is TRBV20-1 and J is TRBJ2-5; D perhaps matches TRBD1 (7 bases). The CDR3 extends over 14 amino acids. Trimming pared 0 bases from V and 3 bases from J, leaving 11 bases between. CDR1 is DFQATT and CDR2 is SNEGSKA in the germline V gene (reference sequence). The CDR3 is CSARDGGTEETQYF. Written as DNA, the CDR3 is TGCAGTGCTAGAGATGGGGGGACAGAAGAGACCCAGTACTTC.

There are a few counts of this clonotype. The chain uses TRBV12-5 and TRBJ2-2; D is uncertain. CDR1 and CDR2 (germline): LGHNT, FRNRAP. Trimming shortened V by 4 bases and J by 6 bases, and 9 bases separated the two germline ends. The CDR3 has 13 residues. The CDR3 region is CASGSHWPGELFF. CDR3 DNA: TGTGCTAGTGGTTCGCACTGGCCCGGGGAGCTGTTTTTT.

This clonotype was seen repeatedly, ten times or more. V and J are TRBV7-9 and TRBJ2-5; TRBD1 or TRBD2 may be the D gene (7 bases each). In germline, CDR1 is SEHNR, CDR2 FQNEAQ (reference sequence). V was shortened by 8 bases and J by 7 bases, with 23 bases between the two germline ends. There are 15 residues in the CDR3. CDR3 loop: CASVLWDSGIGTQYF. DNA of the CDR3: TGTGCCAGCGTCCTTTGGGACAGCGGGATAGGGACCCAGTACTTC.

This clonotype was recorded many times. J is TRBJ2-3 and V is TRBV6-1; 9 bases map to TRBD1. V gave up 6 bases and J gave up 2 bases; unmatched junction bases: 6. Germline CDR1 MNHNS, CDR2 SASEGT. This CDR3 is 15 amino acids long. CDR3 coding DNA: TGTGCCAGCAGGGACAGGGGTCTTGCCACAGATACGCAGTATTTT. Its translation is CASRDRGLATDTQYF.

This clonotype was picked up many times. The genes are TRBV7-2 and TRBJ1-1; possible D gene TRBD1, 5 bases. In germline, CDR1 is SGHTA, CDR2 FQGNSA. This CDR3 spans 15 amino acids. Trimming took off 3 bases at V and 4 bases at J, with 15 bases between the two ends. CDR3 amino acids: CASSFKAAGGTEAFF. For the CDR3, the DNA is TGTGCCAGCAGCTTCAAGGCGGCCGGGGGCACTGAAGCTTTCTTT.

This clonotype was seen repeatedly, ten times or more. This chain uses TRBV24-1 with TRBJ1-3, with D perhaps TRBD1 (6 bases). V was clipped by 3 bases and J by 2 bases, with 13 bases between them. The CDR3 is 16 residues long. Germline V gives CDR1 KGHDR, CDR2 SFDVKD. The CDR3 region has the DNA TGTGCCACCAGTGATAACGGACAGACTGCTGGAAACACCATATATTTT. This gives the protein CATSDNGQTAGNTIYF.

The chain has TRBV28 and TRBJ1-2; the match to TRBD1 covers 9 bases. The germline gives CDR1 MDHEN, CDR2 SYDVKM. V dropped 5 bases and J dropped 8; count of bases not matched to a gene: 9. The CDR3 length is 14 residues. The CDR3 DNA reads as TGTGCCAGCAGTCCGTTCGGGACAGGGAGCGGCTACACCTTC. Translating it yields CASSPFGTGSGYTF.